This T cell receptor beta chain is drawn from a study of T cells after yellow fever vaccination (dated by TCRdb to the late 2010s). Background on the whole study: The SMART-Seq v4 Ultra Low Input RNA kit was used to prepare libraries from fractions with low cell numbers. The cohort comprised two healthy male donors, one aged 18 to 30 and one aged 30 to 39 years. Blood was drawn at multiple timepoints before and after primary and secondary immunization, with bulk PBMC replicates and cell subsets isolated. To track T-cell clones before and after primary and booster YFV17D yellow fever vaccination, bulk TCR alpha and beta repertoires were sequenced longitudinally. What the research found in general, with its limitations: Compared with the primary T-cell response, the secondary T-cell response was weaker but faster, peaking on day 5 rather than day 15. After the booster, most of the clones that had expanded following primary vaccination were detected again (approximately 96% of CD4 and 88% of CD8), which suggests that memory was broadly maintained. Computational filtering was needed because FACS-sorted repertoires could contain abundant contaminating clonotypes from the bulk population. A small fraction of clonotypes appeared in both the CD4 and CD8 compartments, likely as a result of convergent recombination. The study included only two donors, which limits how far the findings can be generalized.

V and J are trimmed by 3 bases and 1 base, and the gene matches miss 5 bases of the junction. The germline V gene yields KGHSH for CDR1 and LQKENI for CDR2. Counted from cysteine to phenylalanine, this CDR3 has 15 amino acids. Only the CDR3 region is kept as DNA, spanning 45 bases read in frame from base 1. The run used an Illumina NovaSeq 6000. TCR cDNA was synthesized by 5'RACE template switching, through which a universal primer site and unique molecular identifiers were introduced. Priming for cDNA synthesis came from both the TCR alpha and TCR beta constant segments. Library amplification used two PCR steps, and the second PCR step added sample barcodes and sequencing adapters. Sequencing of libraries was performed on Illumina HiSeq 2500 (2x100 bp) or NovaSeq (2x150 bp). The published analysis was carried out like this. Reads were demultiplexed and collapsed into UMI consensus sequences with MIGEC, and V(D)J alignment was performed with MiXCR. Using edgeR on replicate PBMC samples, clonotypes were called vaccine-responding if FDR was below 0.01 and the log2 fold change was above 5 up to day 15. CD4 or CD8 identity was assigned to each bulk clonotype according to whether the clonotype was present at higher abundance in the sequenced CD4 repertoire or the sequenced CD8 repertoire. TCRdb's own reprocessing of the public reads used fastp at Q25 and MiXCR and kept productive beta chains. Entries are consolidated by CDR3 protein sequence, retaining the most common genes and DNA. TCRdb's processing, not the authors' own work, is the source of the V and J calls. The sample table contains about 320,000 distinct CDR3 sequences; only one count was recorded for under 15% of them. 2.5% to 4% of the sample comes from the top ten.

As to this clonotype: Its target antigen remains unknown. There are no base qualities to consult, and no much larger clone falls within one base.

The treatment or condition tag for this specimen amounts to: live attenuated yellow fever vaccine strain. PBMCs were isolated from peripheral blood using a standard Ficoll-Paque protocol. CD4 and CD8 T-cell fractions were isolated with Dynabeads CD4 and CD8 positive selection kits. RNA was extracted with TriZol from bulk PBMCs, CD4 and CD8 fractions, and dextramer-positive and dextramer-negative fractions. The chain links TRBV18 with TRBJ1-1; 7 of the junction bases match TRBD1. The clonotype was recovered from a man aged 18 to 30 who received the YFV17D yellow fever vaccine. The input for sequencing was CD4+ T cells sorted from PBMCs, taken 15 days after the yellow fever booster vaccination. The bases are TGTGCCAGCTCACCGGGACAGCTCGGGAACACTGAAGCTTTCTTT. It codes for CASSPGQLGNTEAFF.